What follows are 17 T cell receptor beta chains derived from one specimen sequenced in a study of T-cell reconstitution after alpha-beta-depleted transplantation in children. For TCRbeta, the library was prepared with unique molecular identifiers. Each CDR3 protein is one row after TCRdb ran MiXCR on the PCR reads. The sample comprises about 580,000 distinct CDR3 sequences, roughly a quarter of which are singletons, and about a third rests with the top ten. The sequences come from PBMCs, collected before TCRalphabeta/CD19-depleted stem cell transplant. These receptor sequences come from a boy under two years old with Wiskott-Aldrich syndrome, due to receive a stem cell transplant.

This clonotype turned up a few times. The chain carries TRBV20-1 and TRBJ2-5, with unresolved D. V was clipped by 5 bases and J by 5 bases, with 12 bases between them. Germline-derived CDR1 and CDR2 are DFQATT and SNEGSKA (reference sequence). There are 12 residues in the CDR3. CDR3 protein: CSAATETETQYF. As DNA, the CDR3 is TGCAGTGCTGCTACAGAGACGGAGACCCAGTACTTC.

This clonotype has a handful of counts. CDR3 residues: CASSLLAGRPYEQYF. For the CDR3, the DNA is TGCGCCAGCAGCTTACTAGCGGGAAGGCCCTACGAGCAGTACTTC. J is TRBJ2-7 and V is TRBV5-1, with 10 bases that match TRBD2. Per germline, CDR1 SGHRS and CDR2 YFSETQ. There are 15 residues in the CDR3. V lost 2 bases to trimming and J lost 2 bases; unmatched junction nucleotides: 4.

This clonotype was seen at least ten times. The genes are TRBV28 and TRBJ1-5, with no clear D. The CDR3 totals 15 residues. Trimming stripped 2 bases from V and 0 bases from J, with 8 bases between. Germline V lookup: CDR1 MDHEN, CDR2 SYDVKM. CDR3 protein: CASSLGRSSNQPQHF. The DNA of the CDR3 is TGTGCCAGCAGTTTAGGACGGAGTAGCAATCAGCCCCAGCATTTT. The full variable domain, with the rest looked up from reference TRBV28 and TRBJ1-5, is DVKVTQSSRYLVKRTGEKVFLECVQDMDHENMFWYRQDPGLGLRLIYFSYDVKMKEKGDIPEGYSVSREKKERFSLILESASTNQTSMYLCASSLGRSSNQPQHFGDGTRLSIL.

This clonotype was seen at least ten times. The chain has TRBV5-1 and TRBJ1-3, with 8 bases matching TRBD1. V lost 1 base and J lost 1; bases outside the gene matches: 1. From germline, CDR1 is SGHRS and CDR2 YFSETQ. The CDR3 extends over 15 amino acids. The CDR3 loop reads CASSLWTGSGNTIYF. DNA of the CDR3: TGCGCCAGCAGCTTGTGGACAGGGTCTGGAAACACCATATATTTT.

This chain uses TRBV6-5 with TRBJ2-1; 10 bases fit TRBD2. CDR1 and CDR2 (germline): MNHEY, SVGAGI. Germline trimming cut 4 bases from V and 3 bases from J; bases unmatched to any gene: 6. This CDR3 is built from 16 residues. The CDR3 here is CASSSLAGANYNEQFF. The CDR3 DNA sequence: TGTGCCAGCAGTTCCCTAGCGGGAGCCAACTACAATGAGCAGTTCTTC.

A note on this clonotype: One end of the junction varies from germline; a read error may be responsible. The chain links TRBV12-3 or TRBV12-4 to TRBJ2-1; 7 bases are shared with TRBD1. CDR3 length equals 13 residues. DNA for the CDR3: TGTGCCAGCAGTGGCCACCGGACAGGTCCAAAGGGCTTC. This gives the protein CASSGHRTGPKGF.

This clonotype was counted between two and nine times. The rearrangement uses TRBV5-4 and TRBJ2-3; the match to TRBD2 covers 9 bases. The CDR3 extends over 16 amino acids. The germline gives CDR1 SGHNT, CDR2 YYREEE (reference sequence). V lost 4 bases, J lost 2 bases, and 8 bases stayed unmatched. The CDR3 DNA reads TGTGCCAGCAGCACCGGGACTAGCACTTTCACAGATACGCAGTATTTT. Translation gives CASSTGTSTFTDTQYF.

The chain is built from TRBV28 and TRBJ2-1, with D perhaps TRBD2 (5 bases). This CDR3 has 15 amino acids. The V end lost 2 bases, the J end lost 12 bases, and 20 bases lay between the germline ends. Per germline, CDR1 MDHEN and CDR2 SYDVKM. The CDR3 DNA reads TGTGCCAGCAGTTTAGCCGGACTCACTGCGGGCTTGCAGTTCTTC. Amino acid sequence: CASSLAGLTAGLQFF.

V usage is TRBV27 and J usage is TRBJ2-3; no definite D call. The V and J ends lost 0 bases and 0 bases respectively, with 10 bases between them. The germline V gene encodes CDR1 MNHEY and CDR2 SMNVEV (reference sequence). The CDR3 spans 16 residues. The CDR3 here is CASSLSRKGSTDTQYF. In DNA, the CDR3 is TGTGCCAGCAGTTTATCGAGGAAGGGTAGCACAGATACGCAGTATTTT.

The CDR3 sequence: CASSPGSRVTGGEQYF. The CDR3 bases are TGCGCCAGCAGCCCCGGAAGCCGGGTCACAGGGGGAGAGCAGTACTTC. The V call is TRBV4-1, the J call TRBJ2-7; 8 bases map to TRBD1. Per germline, CDR1 MGHRA and CDR2 YSYEKL. The V gene end was trimmed by 4 bases and the J gene end by 7 bases; junction bases not matched to a gene: 15. CDR3 length: 16 amino acids.

This chain uses TRBV20-1 with TRBJ2-2; D might be TRBD2 (6 bases). The V gene lost 5 bases and the J gene lost 7 bases, with 11 bases spanning the gap. In germline, CDR1 is DFQATT, CDR2 SNEGSKA (reference sequence). The CDR3 length is 12 residues. The chain's CDR3 is CSARRLGGELFF. The DNA of the CDR3 is TGCAGTGCTCGAAGACTAGGCGGGGAGCTGTTTTTT.

In this sample, this clonotype turned up once. The V call is TRBV25-1, the J call TRBJ1-6; 9 positions match TRBD1. CDR1 is MGHDK, CDR2 SYGVNS, per germline. The ends lost 4 bases at V and 8 bases at J; junction bases unmatched: 3. The CDR3 loop spans 14 amino acids. The CDR3 region has the DNA TGTGCCAGCAGTGCCCGGGACAGGGATTCACCCCTCCACTTT. As protein: CASSARDRDSPLHF.

The sample holds a few counts of this clonotype. This rearrangement joins TRBV5-1 to TRBJ2-1, with 8 bases lining up with TRBD2. The CDR3 totals 15 residues. The germline gives CDR1 SGHRS, CDR2 YFSETQ. J lost 3 bases, V lost 2 bases, and 4 bases had no gene match. The CDR3, as DNA: TGCGCCAGCAGCTTCTCTAGCGGGTACTACAATGAGCAGTTCTTC. It yields the protein CASSFSSGYYNEQFF.

The chain has TRBV11-2 and TRBJ2-1; 12 bases are shared with TRBD2. The J segment lost 6 bases and the V segment lost 3 bases, leaving 9 bases of the junction unmatched. Germline V CDR1 and CDR2: SGHAT, FQNNGV. The CDR3 sequence is 17 residues long. The CDR3 protein is CASSFGLAGPSGNEQFF. CDR3 DNA sequence: TGTGCCAGCAGCTTTGGACTAGCGGGACCCTCAGGCAATGAGCAGTTCTTC.

The sample holds a few counts of this clonotype. The rearrangement uses TRBV5-1 and TRBJ1-1; D is unclear. The length of the CDR3 is 14 residues. V was shortened by 0 bases and J by 3 bases, with 9 bases between the two germline ends. The germline V gene has CDR1 SGHRS and CDR2 YFSETQ. In nucleotides, the CDR3 is TGCGCCAGCAGCTTGGGGGTTGCGGACACTGAAGCTTTCTTT. Protein: CASSLGVADTEAFF.

This clonotype has a handful of counts. The CDR3 DNA follows: TGCGCCAGCAGCTTGGTAGCGGGAAGGGCCGGGGAGCTGTTTTTT. As protein: CASSLVAGRAGELFF. The J gene is TRBJ2-2, the V gene TRBV5-1; TRBD2 aligns across 8 bases. After removal of 0 bases from V and 6 bases from J, the junction contained 4 bases not matched to a gene. CDR3 length equals 15 residues. Germline V gene lookup returns CDR1 SGHRS and CDR2 YFSETQ. Full variable domain (rest looked up from reference TRBV5-1 and TRBJ2-2): KAGVTQTPRYLIKTRGQQVTLSCSPISGHRSVSWYQQTPGQGLQFLFEYFSETQRNKGNFPGRFSGRQFSNSRSEMNVSTLELGDSALYLCASSLVAGRAGELFFGEGSRLTVL.

In its sample, this clonotype was seen a few times. V usage is TRBV7-9 and J usage is TRBJ2-1, with 12 bases that match TRBD2. After removal of 8 bases from V and 9 bases from J, the junction contained 14 bases not matched to a gene. Germline values: CDR1 SEHNR, CDR2 FQNEAQ (reference sequence). This CDR3 has 16 residues. CDR3 nucleotides: TGTGCCAGCCGCTCGAGAACTAGCGGGAGGATGGGTGAGCAGTTCTTC. Encoded protein: CASRSRTSGRMGEQFF.